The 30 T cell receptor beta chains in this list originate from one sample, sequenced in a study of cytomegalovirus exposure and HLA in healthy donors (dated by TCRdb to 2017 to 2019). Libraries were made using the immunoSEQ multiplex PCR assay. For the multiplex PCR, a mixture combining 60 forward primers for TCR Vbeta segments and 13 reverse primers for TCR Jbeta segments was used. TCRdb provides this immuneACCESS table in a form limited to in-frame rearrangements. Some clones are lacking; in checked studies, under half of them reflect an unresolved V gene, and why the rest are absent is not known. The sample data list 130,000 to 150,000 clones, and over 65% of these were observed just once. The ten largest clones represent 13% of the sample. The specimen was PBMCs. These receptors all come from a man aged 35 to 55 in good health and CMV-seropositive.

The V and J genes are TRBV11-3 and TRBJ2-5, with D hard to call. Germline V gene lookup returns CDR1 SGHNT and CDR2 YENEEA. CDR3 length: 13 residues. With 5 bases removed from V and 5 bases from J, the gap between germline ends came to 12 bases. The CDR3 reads CASSLNSFETQYF. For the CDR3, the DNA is TGTGCCAGCAGCCTAAATTCGTTCGAGACCCAGTACTTC. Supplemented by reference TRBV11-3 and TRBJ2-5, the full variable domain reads EAGVVQSPRYKIIEKKQPVAFWCNPISGHNTLYWYLQNLGQGPELLIRYENEEAVDDSQLPKDRFSAERLKGVDSTLKIQPAELGDSAVYLCASSLNSFETQYFGPGTRLLVL.

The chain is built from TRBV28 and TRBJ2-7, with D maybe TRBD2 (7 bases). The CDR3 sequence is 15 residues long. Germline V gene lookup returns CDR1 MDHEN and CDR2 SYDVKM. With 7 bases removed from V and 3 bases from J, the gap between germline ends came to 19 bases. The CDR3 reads CASTHGGASGYEQYF. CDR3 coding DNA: TGTGCCAGCACCCATGGGGGGGCATCGGGCTACGAGCAGTACTTC.

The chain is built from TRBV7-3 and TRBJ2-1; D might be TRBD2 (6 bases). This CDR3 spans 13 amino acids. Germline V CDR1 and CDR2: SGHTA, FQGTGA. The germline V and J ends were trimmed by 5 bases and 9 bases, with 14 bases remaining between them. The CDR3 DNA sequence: TGTGCCAGCAGCGGGCGGGATTTTGGTGAGCAGTTCTTC. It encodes CASSGRDFGEQFF.

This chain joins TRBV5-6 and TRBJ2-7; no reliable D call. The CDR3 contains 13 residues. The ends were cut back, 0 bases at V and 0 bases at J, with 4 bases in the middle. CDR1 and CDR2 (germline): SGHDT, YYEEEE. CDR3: CASSLVGSYEQYF. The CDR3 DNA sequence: TGTGCCAGCAGCTTGGTCGGCTCCTACGAGCAGTACTTC.

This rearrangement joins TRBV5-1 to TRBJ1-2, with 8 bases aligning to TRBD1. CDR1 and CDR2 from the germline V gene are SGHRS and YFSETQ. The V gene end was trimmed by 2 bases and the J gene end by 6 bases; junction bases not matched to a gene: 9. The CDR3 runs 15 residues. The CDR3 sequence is CASSLTGQGVNGYTF. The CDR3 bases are TGCGCCAGCAGCTTAACAGGACAGGGAGTGAATGGCTACACCTTC.

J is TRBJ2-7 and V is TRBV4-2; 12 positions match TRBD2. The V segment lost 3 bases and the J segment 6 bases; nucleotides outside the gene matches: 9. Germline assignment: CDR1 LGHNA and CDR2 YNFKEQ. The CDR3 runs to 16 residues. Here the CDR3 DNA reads TGTGCCAGCAGCCAGCGACTAGCGGGAGTCGGGGGCGAGCAGTACTTC. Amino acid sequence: CASSQRLAGVGGEQYF.

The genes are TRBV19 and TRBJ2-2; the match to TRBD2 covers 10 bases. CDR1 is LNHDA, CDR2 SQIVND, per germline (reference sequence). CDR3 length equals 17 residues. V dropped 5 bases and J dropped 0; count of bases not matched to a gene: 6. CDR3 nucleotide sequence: TGTGCCAGTAGTCATCGGACTAGCGGATCGAACACCGGGGAGCTGTTTTTT. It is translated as CASSHRTSGSNTGELFF.

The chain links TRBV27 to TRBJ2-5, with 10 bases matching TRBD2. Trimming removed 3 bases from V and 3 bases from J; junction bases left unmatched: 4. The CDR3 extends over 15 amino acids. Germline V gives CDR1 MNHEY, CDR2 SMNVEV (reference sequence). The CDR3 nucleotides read TGTGCCAGCAGTTTTGGACTAGCGGATAAAGAGACCCAGTACTTC. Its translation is CASSFGLADKETQYF.

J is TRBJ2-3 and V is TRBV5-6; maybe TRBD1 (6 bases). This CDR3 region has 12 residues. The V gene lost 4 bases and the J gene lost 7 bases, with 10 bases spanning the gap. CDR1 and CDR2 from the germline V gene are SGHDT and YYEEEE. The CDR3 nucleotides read TGTGCCAGCAGCCCGACAGGCAATACGCAGTATTTT. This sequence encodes CASSPTGNTQYF.

CDR3 in amino acids: CSVEDGAASDDEQFF. In nucleotides, the CDR3 is TGCAGCGTTGAAGATGGTGCCGCTAGCGACGATGAGCAGTTCTTC. The V call is TRBV29-1, the J call TRBJ2-1; a possible D gene is TRBD2 (6 bases). The CDR3 sequence is 15 residues long. V was shortened by 0 bases and J by 8 bases, with 17 bases between the two germline ends. Germline V lookup: CDR1 SQVTM, CDR2 ANQGSEA.

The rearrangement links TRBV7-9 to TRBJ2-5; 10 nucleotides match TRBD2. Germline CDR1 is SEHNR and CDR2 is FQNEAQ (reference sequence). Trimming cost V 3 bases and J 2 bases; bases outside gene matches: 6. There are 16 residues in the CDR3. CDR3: CASSFLAGEKQETQYF. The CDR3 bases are TGTGCCAGCAGCTTCCTAGCGGGGGAAAAACAAGAGACCCAGTACTTC. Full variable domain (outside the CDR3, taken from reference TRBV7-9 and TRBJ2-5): DTGVSQNPRHKITKRGQNVTFRCDPISEHNRLYWYRQTLGQGPEFLTYFQNEAQLEKSRLLSDRFSAERPKGSFSTLEIQRTEQGDSAMYLCASSFLAGEKQETQYFGPGTRLLVL.

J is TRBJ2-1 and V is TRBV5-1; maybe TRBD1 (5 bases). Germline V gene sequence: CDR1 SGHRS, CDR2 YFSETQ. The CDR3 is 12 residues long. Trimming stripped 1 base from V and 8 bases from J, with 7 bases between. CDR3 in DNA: TGCGCCAGCAGCTTGAGGGGTGATGAGCAGTTCTTC. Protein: CASSLRGDEQFF.

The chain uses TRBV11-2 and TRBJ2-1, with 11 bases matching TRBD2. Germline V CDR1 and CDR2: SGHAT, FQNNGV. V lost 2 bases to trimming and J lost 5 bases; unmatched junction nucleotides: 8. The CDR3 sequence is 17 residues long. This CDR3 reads CASSLTTSGSFNNEQFF. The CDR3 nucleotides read TGTGCCAGCAGCTTAACCACTAGCGGGAGTTTCAACAATGAGCAGTTCTTC.

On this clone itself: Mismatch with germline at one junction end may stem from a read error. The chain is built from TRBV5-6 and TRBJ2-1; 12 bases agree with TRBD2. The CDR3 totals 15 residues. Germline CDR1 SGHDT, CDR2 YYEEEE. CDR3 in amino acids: CAGSLRTSGKSGQFF. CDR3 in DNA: TGTGCCGGCAGCTTGAGGACTAGCGGGAAAAGCGGGCAGTTCTTC.

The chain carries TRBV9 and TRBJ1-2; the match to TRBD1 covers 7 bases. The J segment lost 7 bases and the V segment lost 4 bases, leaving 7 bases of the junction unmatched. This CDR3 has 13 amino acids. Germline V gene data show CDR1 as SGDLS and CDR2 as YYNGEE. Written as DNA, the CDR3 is TGTGCCAGCAGCCCCCCGCAGGGGGTTGGCTACACCTTC. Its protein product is CASSPPQGVGYTF.

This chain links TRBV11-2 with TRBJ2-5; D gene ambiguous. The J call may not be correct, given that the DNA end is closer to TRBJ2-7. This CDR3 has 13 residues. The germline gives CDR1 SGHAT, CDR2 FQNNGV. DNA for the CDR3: TGTGCCAGCAGCTTAGATCCCATCTACGAGCAGTACTTC. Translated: CASSLDPIYEQYF.

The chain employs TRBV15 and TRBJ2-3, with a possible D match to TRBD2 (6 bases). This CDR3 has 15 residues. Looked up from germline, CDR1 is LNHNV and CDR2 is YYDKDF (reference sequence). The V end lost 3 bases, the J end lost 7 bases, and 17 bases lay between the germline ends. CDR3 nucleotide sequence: TGTGCCACCAGCAGCGGGAGATCAGGCCGCAATACGCAGTATTTT. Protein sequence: CATSSGRSGRNTQYF.

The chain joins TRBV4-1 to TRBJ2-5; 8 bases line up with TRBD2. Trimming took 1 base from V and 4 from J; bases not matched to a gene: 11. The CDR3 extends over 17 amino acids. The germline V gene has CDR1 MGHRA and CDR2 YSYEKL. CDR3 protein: CASSQVSGRATGETQYF. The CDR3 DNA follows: TGCGCCAGCAGCCAAGTGTCCGGGAGGGCCACCGGAGAGACCCAGTACTTC.

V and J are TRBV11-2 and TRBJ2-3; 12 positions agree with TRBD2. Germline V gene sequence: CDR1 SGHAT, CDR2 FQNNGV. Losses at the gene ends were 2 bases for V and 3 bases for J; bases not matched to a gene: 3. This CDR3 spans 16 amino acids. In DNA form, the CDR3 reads TGTGCCAGCAGCTTACTAGCGGGAGGGGGGACAGATACGCAGTATTTT. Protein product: CASSLLAGGGTDTQYF.

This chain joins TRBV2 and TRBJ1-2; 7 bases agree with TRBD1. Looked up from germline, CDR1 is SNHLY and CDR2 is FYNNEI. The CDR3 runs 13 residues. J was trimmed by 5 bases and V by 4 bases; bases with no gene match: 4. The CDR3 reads CASSVGTAYGYTF. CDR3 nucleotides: TGTGCCAGCAGTGTCGGGACAGCTTATGGCTACACCTTC.

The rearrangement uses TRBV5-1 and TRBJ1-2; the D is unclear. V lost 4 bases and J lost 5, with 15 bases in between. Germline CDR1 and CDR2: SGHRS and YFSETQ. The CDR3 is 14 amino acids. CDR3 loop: CASSTGAGLYGYTF. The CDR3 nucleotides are TGCGCCAGCAGCACGGGAGCTGGGTTATATGGCTACACCTTC. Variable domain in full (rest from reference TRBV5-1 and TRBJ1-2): KAGVTQTPRYLIKTRGQQVTLSCSPISGHRSVSWYQQTPGQGLQFLFEYFSETQRNKGNFPGRFSGRQFSNSRSEMNVSTLELGDSALYLCASSTGAGLYGYTFGSGTRLTVV.

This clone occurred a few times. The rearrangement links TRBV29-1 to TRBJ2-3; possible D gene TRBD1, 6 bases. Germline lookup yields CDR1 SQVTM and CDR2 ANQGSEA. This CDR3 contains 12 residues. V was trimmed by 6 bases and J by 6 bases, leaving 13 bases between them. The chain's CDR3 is CSVDSDSDTQYF. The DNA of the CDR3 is TGCAGCGTCGATTCGGACAGTGATACGCAGTATTTT.

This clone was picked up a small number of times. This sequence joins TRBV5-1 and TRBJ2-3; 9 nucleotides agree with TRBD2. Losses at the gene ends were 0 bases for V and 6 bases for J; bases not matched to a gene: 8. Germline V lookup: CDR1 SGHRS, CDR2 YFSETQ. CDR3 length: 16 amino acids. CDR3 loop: CASSLVGGRAGDTQYF. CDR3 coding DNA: TGCGCCAGCAGCTTGGTAGGCGGGAGGGCCGGGGATACGCAGTATTTT.

The CDR3 coding sequence is TGTGCCAGCAGTGTTCCGGGGTGGCAAGAGACCCAGTACTTC. It codes for CASSVPGWQETQYF. The rearrangement joins TRBV6-1 to TRBJ2-5, with D possibly being TRBD2 (5 bases). With 4 bases removed from V and 2 bases from J, the gap between germline ends came to 11 bases. Germline CDR1 and CDR2: MNHNS and SASEGT. The CDR3 is 14 residues long.

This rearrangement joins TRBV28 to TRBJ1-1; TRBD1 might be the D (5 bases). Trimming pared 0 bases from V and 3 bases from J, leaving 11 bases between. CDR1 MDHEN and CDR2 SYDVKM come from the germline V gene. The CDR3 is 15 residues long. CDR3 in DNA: TGTGCCAGCAGTTTATGGGGGCCGGCGGACACTGAAGCTTTCTTT. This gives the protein CASSLWGPADTEAFF.

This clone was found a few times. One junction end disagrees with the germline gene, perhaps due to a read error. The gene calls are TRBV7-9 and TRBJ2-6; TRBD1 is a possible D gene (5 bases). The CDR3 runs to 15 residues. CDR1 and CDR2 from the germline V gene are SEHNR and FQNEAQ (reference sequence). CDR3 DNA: TGTGCCAGCAGCTTAGGGGTCTCTGGGGCCAACGGCCTGACTTTC. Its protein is CASSLGVSGANGLTF. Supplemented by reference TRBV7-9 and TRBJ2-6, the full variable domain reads DTGVSQNPRHKITKRGQNVTFRCDPISEHNRLYWYRQTLGQGPEFLTYFQNEAQLEKSRLLSDRFSAERPKGSFSTLEIQRTEQGDSAMYLCASSLGVSGANGLTFGAGSRLTVL.

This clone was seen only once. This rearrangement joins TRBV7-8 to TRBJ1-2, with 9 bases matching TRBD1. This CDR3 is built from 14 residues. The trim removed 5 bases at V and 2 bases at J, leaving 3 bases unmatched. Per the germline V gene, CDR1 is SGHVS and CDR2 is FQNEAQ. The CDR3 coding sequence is TGTGCCAGCAGCCGCGGGACAGGGAACTATGGCTACACCTTC. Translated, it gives CASSRGTGNYGYTF.

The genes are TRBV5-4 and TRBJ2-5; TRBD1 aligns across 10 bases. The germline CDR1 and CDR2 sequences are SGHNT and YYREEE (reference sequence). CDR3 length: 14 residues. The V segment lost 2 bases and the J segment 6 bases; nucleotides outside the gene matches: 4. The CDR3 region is CASSFGTGVQTQYF. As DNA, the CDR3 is TGTGCCAGCAGCTTTGGGACAGGGGTACAGACCCAGTACTTC.

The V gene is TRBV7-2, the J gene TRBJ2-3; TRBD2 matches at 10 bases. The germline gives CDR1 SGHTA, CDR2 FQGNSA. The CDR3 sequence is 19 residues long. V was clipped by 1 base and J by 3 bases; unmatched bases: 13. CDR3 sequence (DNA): TGTGCCAGCAGCTTAGTAGGACCCTCAGCGGGAGGGAGGACAGATACGCAGTATTTT. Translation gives CASSLVGPSAGGRTDTQYF.

CDR3: CASSSRGAKNIQYF. CDR3 coding DNA: TGTGCCAGCAGTTCCAGGGGAGCCAAAAACATTCAGTACTTC. The gene calls are TRBV27 and TRBJ2-4, with D possibly being TRBD1 (6 bases). The CDR3 has 14 amino acids. CDR1 is MNHEY, CDR2 SMNVEV, per germline (reference sequence). V lost 4 bases and J 0 bases, leaving 7 bases between the germline ends.